This is a list of T cell receptor beta chains from one sample in a study of blood T cell repertoires in COVID-19. The data were produced by immunoSEQ multiplex PCR, yet TCRdb's version contains in-frame clones alone and is incomplete. The sample gives 150,000 to 200,000 clones, 76% of which show up once; about 9% is in the top ten. Sequences were obtained from peripheral blood. These receptors all stem from a woman in her forties or fifties with active or convalescent COVID-19. The CDR3 runs from the conserved cysteine through the conserved F or W. Fields, in order: CDR3 protein, CDR3 DNA, clone size, V gene, J gene, D gene. A D gene is named only where the DNA matches it firmly. Clone sizes are given selectively: once, few, many, or a class where the clone is expanded.

CASSTRDRNEKLFF,TGTGCCAGCAGCACCCGGGACAGGAATGAAAAACTGTTTTTT,once,TRBV25-1,TRBJ1-4,TRBD1
CASRGGGTSYGYTF,TGTGCCAGCAGGGGGGGAGGCACCAGCTATGGCTACACCTTC,.,TRBV9,TRBJ1-2,.
CAWSVETGHTGELFF,TGTGCCTGGAGTGTAGAGACAGGGCACACCGGGGAGCTGTTTTTT,.,TRBV30,TRBJ2-2,TRBD1
CASSLPRGNQETQYF,TGTGCCAGCAGCTTACCCAGGGGTAATCAAGAGACCCAGTACTTC,once,TRBV5-4,TRBJ2-5,.
CASSSGGGGWGYGYTF,TGTGCCAGCAGCTCCGGAGGAGGGGGCTGGGGCTATGGCTACACCTTC,.,TRBV7-8,TRBJ1-2,TRBD1
CTVNPRETQYF,TGCACCGTAAACCCCCGGGAGACCCAGTACTTC,.,TRBV20-1,TRBJ2-5,.
CASSYGTSTYEQYF,TGTGCCAGCAGCTACGGGACAAGTACCTACGAGCAGTACTTC,once,TRBV7-9,TRBJ2-7,.
CASRPRQILYNEQFF,TGTGCCAGCAGACCCCGACAGATCCTTTACAATGAGCAGTTCTTC,.,TRBV6-5,TRBJ2-1,.
CASSKGQGDTEAFF,TGCGCCAGCAGCAAGGGACAGGGAGATACTGAAGCTTTCTTT,.,TRBV5-1,TRBJ1-1,TRBD1
CASSIQLAYNEQFF,TGTGCCAGTAGTATCCAACTAGCTTACAATGAGCAGTTCTTC,.,TRBV19,TRBJ2-1,.
CASSFLASGRSETQYF,TGTGCCAGCAGTTTTTTGGCTAGCGGGAGATCGGAGACCCAGTACTTC,once,TRBV27,TRBJ2-5,TRBD2
CASSLVGGNTGELFF,TGTGCCAGCAGCTTAGTGGGGGGGAACACCGGGGAGCTGTTTTTT,.,TRBV7-8,TRBJ2-2,.
CASSLRGAGRAADTQYF,TGTGCCAGCAGCTTAAGGGGCGCAGGGAGGGCCGCAGATACGCAGTATTTT,few,TRBV7-9,TRBJ2-3,TRBD2
CASSAANTEAFF,TGTGCCAGCAGTGCGGCGAACACTGAAGCTTTCTTT,few,TRBV5-5,TRBJ1-1,.
CTSSAGGSGNTIYF,TGTACCAGCAGCGCAGGGGGCTCTGGAAACACCATATATTTT,.,TRBV9,TRBJ1-3,TRBD1
CASSQDFGGYGYTF,TGCGCCAGCAGCCAAGATTTCGGGGGGTATGGCTACACCTTC,.,TRBV4-3,TRBJ1-2,.
CASSSPRTKSPLHF,TGTGCCAGCAGTTCCCCTCGGACAAAATCACCCCTCCACTTT,.,TRBV6-5,TRBJ1-6,.
CASSPGRSGSSYEQYF,TGTGCCAGCAGCCCCGGGAGGAGCGGGAGCTCCTACGAGCAGTACTTC,once,TRBV7-6,TRBJ2-7,TRBD2
CASSQTGVSYNEQFF,TGTGCCAGCAGCCAAACCGGGGTCTCCTACAATGAGCAGTTCTTC,.,TRBV11-2,TRBJ2-1,.
CASSQDSLGRAYNEQFF,TGCGCCAGCAGCCAAGATTCATTGGGCAGGGCCTACAATGAGCAGTTCTTC,.,TRBV4-3,TRBJ2-1,.
CASSPFQQGTSYEQYF,TGTGCCAGCTCACCTTTCCAACAGGGAACCTCCTACGAGCAGTACTTC,.,TRBV18,TRBJ2-7,.
CASSLPLSYRGVNFFF,TGTGCCAGCAGTTTACCACTTTCCTACAGGGGGGTGAACTTCTTTTTT,once,TRBV28,TRBJ1-1,TRBD1
CASSQHLLSSGNTIYF,TGTGCCAGCAGCCAACATTTGCTAAGCTCTGGAAACACCATATATTTT,.,TRBV14,TRBJ1-3,.
CASSIPGAAFYSNQPQHF,TGTGCCAGTAGTATACCAGGGGCCGCCTTTTATAGCAATCAGCCCCAGCATTTT,.,TRBV19,TRBJ1-5,.